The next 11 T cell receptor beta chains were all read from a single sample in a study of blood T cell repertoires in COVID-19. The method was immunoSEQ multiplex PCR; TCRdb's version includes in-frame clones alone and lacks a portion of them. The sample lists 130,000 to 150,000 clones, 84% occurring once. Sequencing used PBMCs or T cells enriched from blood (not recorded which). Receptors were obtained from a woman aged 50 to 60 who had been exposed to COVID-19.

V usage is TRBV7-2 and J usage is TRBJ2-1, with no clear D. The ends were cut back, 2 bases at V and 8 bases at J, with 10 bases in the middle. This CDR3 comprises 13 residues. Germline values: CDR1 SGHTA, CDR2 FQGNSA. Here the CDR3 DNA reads TGTGCCAGCAGCTTACCTTTGGTAGATGAGCAGTTCTTC. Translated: CASSLPLVDEQFF.

The CDR3 spells CASMYGQGTPLHF. DNA for the CDR3: TGTGCCAGTATGTACGGACAGGGTACACCCCTCCACTTT. The V call is TRBV19, the J call TRBJ1-6, with 8 positions matching TRBD1. The CDR3 runs 13 residues. The V and J ends lost 7 bases and 11 bases, in that order; junction bases with no gene match: 7. Germline V gene sequence: CDR1 LNHDA, CDR2 SQIVND (reference sequence).

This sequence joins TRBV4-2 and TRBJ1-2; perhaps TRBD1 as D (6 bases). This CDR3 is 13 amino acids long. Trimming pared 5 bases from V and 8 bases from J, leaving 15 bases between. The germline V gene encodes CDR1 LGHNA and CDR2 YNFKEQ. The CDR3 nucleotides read TGTGCCAGCAGCACAACAGGGCTGAGGGGCTACACCTTC. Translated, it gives CASSTTGLRGYTF.

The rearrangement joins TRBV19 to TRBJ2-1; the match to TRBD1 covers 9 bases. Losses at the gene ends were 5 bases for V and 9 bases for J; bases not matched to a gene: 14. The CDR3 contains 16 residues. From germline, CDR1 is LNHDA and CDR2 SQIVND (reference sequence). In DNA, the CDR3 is TGTGCCAGTAGTCATTTACCGGGACAGGGAGTCGGTGAGCAGTTCTTC. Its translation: CASSHLPGQGVGEQFF.

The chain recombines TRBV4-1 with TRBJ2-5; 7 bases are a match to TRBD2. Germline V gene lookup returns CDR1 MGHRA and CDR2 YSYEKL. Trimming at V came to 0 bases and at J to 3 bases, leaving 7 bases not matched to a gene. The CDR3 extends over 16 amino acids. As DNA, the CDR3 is TGCGCCAGCAGCCAAGAGCGGTGGGCGGGGGAAGAGACCCAGTACTTC. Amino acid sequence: CASSQERWAGEETQYF.

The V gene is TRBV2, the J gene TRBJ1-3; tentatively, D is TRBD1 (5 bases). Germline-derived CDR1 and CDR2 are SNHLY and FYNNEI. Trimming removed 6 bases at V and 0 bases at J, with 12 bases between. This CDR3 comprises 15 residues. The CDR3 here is CASRVDTSSGNTIYF. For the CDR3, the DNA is TGTGCCAGCAGAGTGGACACAAGCTCTGGAAACACCATATATTTT.

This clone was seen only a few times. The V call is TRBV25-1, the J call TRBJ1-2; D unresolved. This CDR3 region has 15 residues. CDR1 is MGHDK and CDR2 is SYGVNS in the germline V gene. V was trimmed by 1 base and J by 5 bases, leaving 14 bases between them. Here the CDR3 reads CASSEWKGAGYGYTF. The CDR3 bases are TGTGCCAGCAGTGAATGGAAGGGTGCGGGATATGGCTACACCTTC.

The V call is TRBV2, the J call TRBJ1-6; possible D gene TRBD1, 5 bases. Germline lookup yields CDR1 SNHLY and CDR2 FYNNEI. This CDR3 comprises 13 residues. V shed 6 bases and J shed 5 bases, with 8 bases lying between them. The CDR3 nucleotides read TGTGCCAGCAGGGGGCTGGATAATTCACCCCTCCACTTT. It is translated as CASRGLDNSPLHF.

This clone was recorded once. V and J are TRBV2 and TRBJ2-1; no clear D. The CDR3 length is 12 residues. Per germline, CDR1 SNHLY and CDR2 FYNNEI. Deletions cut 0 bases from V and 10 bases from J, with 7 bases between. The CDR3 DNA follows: TGTGCCAGCAGTGAAGCTCTACGCGAGCAGTTCTTC. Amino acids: CASSEALREQFF.

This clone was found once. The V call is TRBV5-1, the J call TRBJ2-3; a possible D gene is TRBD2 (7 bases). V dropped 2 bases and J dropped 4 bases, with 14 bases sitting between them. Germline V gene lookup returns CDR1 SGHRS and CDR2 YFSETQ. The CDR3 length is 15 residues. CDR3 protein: CASSFGQGRADTQYF. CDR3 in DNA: TGCGCCAGCAGCTTTGGGCAGGGGAGGGCAGATACGCAGTATTTT.

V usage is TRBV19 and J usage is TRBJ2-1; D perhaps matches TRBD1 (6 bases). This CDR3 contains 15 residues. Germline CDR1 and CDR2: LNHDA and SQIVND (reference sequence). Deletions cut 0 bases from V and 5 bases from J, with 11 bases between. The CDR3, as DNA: TGTGCCAGTAGTATAGATAGGGGGATAAACAATGAGCAGTTCTTC. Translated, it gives CASSIDRGINNEQFF.